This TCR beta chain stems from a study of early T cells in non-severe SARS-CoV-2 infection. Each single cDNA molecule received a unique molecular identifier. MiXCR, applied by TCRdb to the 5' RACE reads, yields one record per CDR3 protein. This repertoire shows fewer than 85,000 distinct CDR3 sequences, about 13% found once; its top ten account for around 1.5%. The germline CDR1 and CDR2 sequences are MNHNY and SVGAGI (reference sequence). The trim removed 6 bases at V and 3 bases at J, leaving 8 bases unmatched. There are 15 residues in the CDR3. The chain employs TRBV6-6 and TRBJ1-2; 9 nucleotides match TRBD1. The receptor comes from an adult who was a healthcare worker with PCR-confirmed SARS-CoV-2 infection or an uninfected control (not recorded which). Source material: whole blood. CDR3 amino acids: CASRSRRTGDYGYTF. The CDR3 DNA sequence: TGTGCCAGCAGATCCCGACGGACAGGGGACTATGGCTACACCTTC.